The clone carrying this T cell receptor beta chain was recorded a few times. Its antigen remains unidentified. This sample stems from a study of beta chain features in type 1 diabetes. The study, taken as a whole, reports: When Type 1 diabetes patients were examined, their TCRB CDR3s proved moderately but significantly shorter in all four CD4+ subsets. Researchers cautioned that cDNA sequencing could over-represent cells with high TCR expression.

Per the germline V gene, CDR1 is SQVTM and CDR2 is ANQGSEA. Trimming pared 7 bases from V and 1 base from J, leaving 10 bases between. The CDR3 length is 12 residues. What was sequenced were expressed TCRB transcripts, since all of the isolated RNA had been reverse transcribed. TCRdb's table, derived via immunoSEQ multiplex PCR, lists solely in-frame clones and lacks some. The table has about 270,000 clones, about 13% seen once. Sequencing used naive CD4+ T cells from blood. J is TRBJ1-1 and V is TRBV29-1, with a weak D call TRBD1 (5 bases). The TCR was taken from a young man with type 1 diabetes. In DNA, the CDR3 is TGCAGCGCTCGGACACAGAACACTGAAGCTTTCTTT. It translates to CSARTQNTEAFF. Variable domain in full (rest from reference TRBV29-1 and TRBJ1-1): SAVISQKPSRDICQRGTSLTIQCQVDSQVTMMFWYRQQPGQSLTLIATANQGSEATYESGFVIDKFPISRPNLTFSTLTVSNMSPEDSSIYLCSARTQNTEAFFGQGTRLTVV.